Following are 12 T cell receptor beta chains from one sample sequenced in a study of shared clonotypes between healthy human individuals. The method was immunoSEQ multiplex PCR; TCRdb's version includes in-frame clones alone and lacks a portion of them. The table lists 1,400,000 or so clones, around 98.5% of them singletons. Input material: naive CD4+ T cells sorted from blood. Specified subset: CD45RA+ positively selected. The receptors derive from a man aged 30 to 39 in good health.

V usage is TRBV19 and J usage is TRBJ1-5; D not certain. Trimming cost V 5 bases and J 0 bases, with 14 bases left between them. Per germline, CDR1 LNHDA and CDR2 SQIVND (reference sequence). This CDR3 is built from 16 residues. This CDR3 reads CASSVGRDYSNQPQHF. The CDR3 DNA follows: TGTGCCAGTAGTGTTGGCAGAGATTATAGCAATCAGCCCCAGCATTTT.

Details on this clone: The germline gene is not matched at one end of the junction; a read error may be the cause. The rearrangement uses TRBV6-1 and TRBJ2-1; 9 bases map to TRBD1. Germline V gives CDR1 MNHNS, CDR2 SASEGT. The CDR3 extends over 13 amino acids. The CDR3 region is CASSALAGDRALF. DNA for the CDR3: TGTGCCAGCAGTGCCCTGGCGGGGGACAGGGCCCTCTTC.

The gene calls are TRBV6-1 and TRBJ1-5, with D perhaps TRBD1 (5 bases). Trimming shortened V by 0 bases and J by 3 bases, and 9 bases separated the two germline ends. This CDR3 region has 15 residues. Per the germline V gene, CDR1 is MNHNS and CDR2 is SASEGT. The CDR3 loop reads CASSEAGEANQPQHF. In DNA form, the CDR3 reads TGTGCCAGCAGTGAAGCGGGGGAAGCCAATCAGCCCCAGCATTTT.

V gene TRBV6-1 combines with J gene TRBJ2-6; D is unresolved. Germline lookup yields CDR1 MNHNS and CDR2 SASEGT. Trimming cost V 4 bases and J 0 bases, with 13 bases left between them. The CDR3 covers 17 residues. CDR3 DNA: TGTGCCAGCAGTGCGACCGTAGACCTCTCTGGGGCCAACGTCCTGACTTTC. This encodes CASSATVDLSGANVLTF.

The V call is TRBV29-1, the J call TRBJ2-3; no firm D call. V was cut by 2 bases and J by 3 bases, with 21 bases left in between. CDR3 length: 17 amino acids. CDR1 and CDR2 from the germline V gene are SQVTM and ANQGSEA. The chain's CDR3 is CSVEKGSNFRPTDTQYF. DNA of the CDR3: TGCAGCGTTGAAAAGGGTTCCAACTTCCGACCTACAGATACGCAGTATTTT.

J is TRBJ2-5 and V is TRBV28; D remains unclear. The CDR3 loop spans 13 amino acids. V was cut by 5 bases and J by 7 bases, with 14 bases left in between. CDR1 is MDHEN, CDR2 SYDVKM, per germline. The CDR3 spells CASSPGGVRTQYF. The CDR3 bases are TGTGCCAGCAGTCCAGGTGGGGTAAGGACCCAGTACTTC.

This chain connects TRBV5-1 to TRBJ2-3, with 10 positions matching TRBD2. This CDR3 comprises 16 residues. Per germline, CDR1 SGHRS and CDR2 YFSETQ. The trim removed 1 base at V and 4 bases at J, leaving 6 bases unmatched. This CDR3 reads CASSLFLAGESDTQYF. The CDR3 nucleotides are TGCGCCAGCAGCTTGTTTCTAGCGGGAGAATCAGATACGCAGTATTTT.

This chain links TRBV5-1 with TRBJ1-1; D is unresolved. Trimming took 3 bases from V and 0 from J, leaving 12 bases between them. This CDR3 spans 15 amino acids. Per germline, CDR1 SGHRS and CDR2 YFSETQ. CDR3 nucleotides: TGCGCCAGCAGCTCCAGCAGAGGTTTGAACACTGAAGCTTTCTTT. Its translation is CASSSSRGLNTEAFF.

This clone was seen only once. This sequence joins TRBV18 and TRBJ1-4; D gene unclear. The length of the CDR3 is 16 residues. Germline V lookup: CDR1 KGHSH, CDR2 LQKENI. Deletions cut 2 bases from V and 0 bases from J, with 10 bases between. The CDR3: CASSPKERTTNEKLFF. CDR3 DNA sequence: TGTGCCAGCTCACCAAAGGAGCGTACAACTAATGAAAAACTGTTTTTT.

In DNA form, the CDR3 reads TGTGCCAGCAGCCAAGCGTTGGACACTGAAGCTTTCTTT. Encoded protein: CASSQALDTEAFF. The gene calls are TRBV14 and TRBJ1-1; D ambiguous. Between the trimmed V and J ends, which lost 1 base and 3 bases, there was a span of 6 bases. Germline values: CDR1 SGHDN, CDR2 FVKESK. This CDR3 comprises 13 residues.

This chain uses TRBV30 with TRBJ1-5, with unresolved D. The length of the CDR3 is 15 residues. Germline values: CDR1 GTSNPN, CDR2 SVGIG (reference sequence). V was trimmed by 2 bases and J by 0 bases, leaving 11 bases between them. The CDR3 region has the DNA TGTGCCTGGAGTAAGGGAGGGAATAGCAATCAGCCCCAGCATTTT. Amino acid sequence: CAWSKGGNSNQPQHF.

This clone was picked up one time. The CDR3 coding sequence is TGTGCCAGCAGCTTACGCCCGCTGGGGGAGACCCAGTACTTC. It translates to CASSLRPLGETQYF. This sequence joins TRBV7-7 and TRBJ2-5; no clear D. Trimming left V 2 bases short and J 5 bases short, with 12 bases between. This CDR3 has 14 residues. Germline CDR1 reads SSHAT; CDR2 reads FNYEAQ (reference sequence).